This TCR beta chain is drawn from a study of radiation and T cells in renal cell carcinoma. Time point given: baseline pretreatment blood. The treatment denotes: 15 Gy SBRT to primary tumor, nephrectomy 4 weeks later. This CDR3 has 13 residues. V gave up 5 bases and J gave up 2 bases, with 10 bases separating them. Germline V gene sequence: CDR1 LGHNT, CDR2 FRNRAP. Some clones are missing from TCRdb's copy, which holds only in-frame ones; the method was immunoSEQ multiplex PCR. Among about 130,000 clones listed, about 88% were seen once. This sequence joins TRBV12-5 and TRBJ2-7; D call uncertain. The starting material was blood, obtained from a patient whose treatment included radiotherapy and nephrectomy. This clonotype was obtained from a woman between 50 and 59 years old with renal cell carcinoma. For the CDR3, the DNA is TGTGCTAGTGGTCACGGCCTCACCTACGAGCAGTACTTC. Encoded protein: CASGHGLTYEQYF.